This T cell receptor beta chain was obtained from a study of cytomegalovirus exposure and HLA in healthy donors. Study at large: Previous work identified 100 million or so unique TCR beta sequences from about 179 million T cells. Study-wide points: Roughly uniform depth of sequencing across donors was assumed in presence/absence analyses. With later analysis, a missense DCLRE1C variant became linked to TCR beta V- and J-gene trimming.

V lost 4 bases and J 1 base, leaving 11 bases between the germline ends. The CDR3 consists of 14 residues. Germline assignment: CDR1 SGDLS and CDR2 YYNGEE. Nominally healthy donors were sampled, though unrecorded immune exposures were likely. This PCR relied on a set of 60 Vbeta primers and 13 Jbeta primers. Some clones are missing from TCRdb's copy, which holds only in-frame ones; the method was immunoSEQ multiplex PCR. The top ten clones hold under 2.5% of a sample with approximately 100,000 clones, around 80% of them seen once. Details on this clone: Its antigen is as yet unknown.

Source material: PBMCs. The chain has TRBV9 and TRBJ2-5; D may be TRBD1 (6 bases). The sequence was collected from a young man in good health and CMV-seronegative. The CDR3 bases are TGTGCCAGCAGCCGCGAACAGGGCCAAGAGACCCAGTACTTC. Encoded protein: CASSREQGQETQYF.